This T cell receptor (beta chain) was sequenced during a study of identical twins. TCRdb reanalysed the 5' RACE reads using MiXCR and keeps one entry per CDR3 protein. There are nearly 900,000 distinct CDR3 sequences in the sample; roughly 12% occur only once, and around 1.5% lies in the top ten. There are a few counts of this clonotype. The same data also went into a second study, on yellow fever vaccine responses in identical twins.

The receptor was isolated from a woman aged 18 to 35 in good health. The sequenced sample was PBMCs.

In DNA form, the CDR3 reads TGTGCCAGCAGCCAAGATTCGGTTACCACCGGGGAGCTGTTTTTT. Translation gives CASSQDSVTTGELFF. The V call is TRBV4-2, the J call TRBJ2-2; D is undetermined. Trimming shortened V by 0 bases and J by 4 bases, and 9 bases separated the two germline ends. This CDR3 region has 15 residues. CDR1 and CDR2 from the germline V gene are LGHNA and YNFKEQ.